The rows below give T cell receptor beta chains drawn from one sample of a study of human T cells and chemical hapten exposure. One entry per CDR3 protein results from TCRdb running MiXCR on the RACE reads. The sample has 150,000 to 200,000 distinct CDR3 sequences, approximately 20% seen once; the top ten hold about 7%. Sequencing used whole blood, obtained in connection with sensitization to the hapten diphenylcyclopropenone (DPC). These receptors all come from a woman between 50 and 59 years old with alopecia areata. Some clones in this sample may be carry-over from other donors' samples. Each CDR3 is given with its conserved first and last residue. Each record gives: J gene, V gene, D gene, clone size, CDR3 DNA, CDR3 protein. A D gene is named only where the DNA matches it firmly. Clone size, where shown, is once, few, many, or a class for clones that have expanded.

j_gene: TRBJ1-1
v_gene: TRBV20-1
d_gene: .
abundance: .
CDR3nt: TGCAGTGCTAGAGGGAGGCGGGGACATTTGAACACTGAAGCTTTCTTT
CDR3aa: CSARGRRGHLNTEAFF

j_gene: TRBJ2-3
v_gene: TRBV3-1
d_gene: .
abundance: few
CDR3nt: TGTGCCAGCAGCCAAGCCCGTGTTAGAGATACGCAGTATTTT
CDR3aa: CASSQARVRDTQYF

j_gene: TRBJ2-1
v_gene: TRBV6-6
d_gene: TRBD2
abundance: .
CDR3nt: TGTGCCAGCAGGTCCCTCCCCTCTCGCCGCGGGAGATACAATGAGCAGTTCTTC
CDR3aa: CASRSLPSRRGRYNEQFF

j_gene: TRBJ2-7
v_gene: TRBV5-1
d_gene: .
abundance: .
CDR3nt: TGCGCCAGCAGGGACAGCGGCCCAGGAACCTACGAGCAGTACTTC
CDR3aa: CASRDSGPGTYEQYF

j_gene: TRBJ2-1
v_gene: TRBV9
d_gene: .
abundance: many
CDR3nt: TGTGCCAGCAGCGTAGAGGGCCACGGGGACAATGAGCAGTTCTTC
CDR3aa: CASSVEGHGDNEQFF

j_gene: TRBJ1-1
v_gene: TRBV6-6
d_gene: .
abundance: few
CDR3nt: TGTGCCAGCAGTTACCTGGGGACCGCCGTTGCTTTCTTT
CDR3aa: CASSYLGTAVAFF

j_gene: TRBJ1-2
v_gene: TRBV5-1
d_gene: .
abundance: .
CDR3nt: TGCGCCAGCAGCTTGGAGGGCGACTATGGCTACACCTTC
CDR3aa: CASSLEGDYGYTF

j_gene: TRBJ2-2
v_gene: TRBV7-6
d_gene: TRBD2
abundance: few
CDR3nt: TGTGCCAGCAGCCTTTGGACTAGCGGGCTCGCGGGGGAGCTGTTTTTT
CDR3aa: CASSLWTSGLAGELFF

j_gene: TRBJ2-1
v_gene: TRBV9
d_gene: TRBD2
abundance: few
CDR3nt: TGTGCCAGCAGCGTAGCCGCGGCGGGAGCTTACAATGAGCAGTTCTTC
CDR3aa: CASSVAAAGAYNEQFF

j_gene: TRBJ2-1
v_gene: TRBV7-9
d_gene: .
abundance: few
CDR3nt: TGTGCCAGCAGCTCCCGTCCCCAAGGGCAGTTCTTC
CDR3aa: CASSSRPQGQFF

j_gene: TRBJ2-1
v_gene: TRBV11-2
d_gene: TRBD1
abundance: .
CDR3nt: TGTGCCAGCAGCTTAATAAGAGGACAGGGGGCCAATGAGCAGTTCTTC
CDR3aa: CASSLIRGQGANEQFF

j_gene: TRBJ2-5
v_gene: TRBV2
d_gene: .
abundance: .
CDR3nt: TGTGCCAGCAGCGCCTACGTAGCGAGAGGGAGAGAGACCCAGTACTTC
CDR3aa: CASSAYVARGRETQYF

j_gene: TRBJ2-3
v_gene: TRBV7-2
d_gene: .
abundance: .
CDR3nt: TGTGCCAGCATCCCGGCCCCTCTAAATGCGCAGTATTTT
CDR3aa: CASIPAPLNAQYF

j_gene: TRBJ2-7
v_gene: TRBV27
d_gene: TRBD2
abundance: few
CDR3nt: TGTGCCAGCAGACTAGCGGGAGGGCCGCACCACGAGCAGTACTTC
CDR3aa: CASRLAGGPHHEQYF

j_gene: TRBJ2-1
v_gene: TRBV28
d_gene: TRBD1
abundance: .
CDR3nt: TGTGCCAGCAGTACTCCGGGACAGGGTCGAAATGAGCAGTTCTTC
CDR3aa: CASSTPGQGRNEQFF

j_gene: TRBJ2-3
v_gene: TRBV12-3/TRBV12-4
d_gene: .
abundance: .
CDR3nt: TGTGCCAGCAGTTTTGGCCAAAAAGGAGATACGCAGTATTTT
CDR3aa: CASSFGQKGDTQYF

j_gene: TRBJ1-5
v_gene: TRBV6-1
d_gene: .
abundance: .
CDR3nt: TGTGCCAGCCTAGGACTTTGGGGCAATCAGCCCCAGCATTTT
CDR3aa: CASLGLWGNQPQHF

j_gene: TRBJ2-1
v_gene: TRBV7-9
d_gene: TRBD2
abundance: few
CDR3nt: TGTGCCAGCAGCTTAGCGGGCACTAGCGGGATACATGAGCAGTTCTTC
CDR3aa: CASSLAGTSGIHEQFF

j_gene: TRBJ2-1
v_gene: TRBV12-3/TRBV12-4
d_gene: TRBD2
abundance: few
CDR3nt: TGTGCCAGCACCTTTACAGGTAGCGGGAATATCTACAATGAGCAGTTCTTC
CDR3aa: CASTFTGSGNIYNEQFF

j_gene: TRBJ2-1
v_gene: TRBV6-4
d_gene: TRBD2
abundance: many
CDR3nt: TGTGCCAGCAGTGACCGACCTAGCGGGAAGAACCTCAATGAGCAGTTCTTC
CDR3aa: CASSDRPSGKNLNEQFF

j_gene: TRBJ1-2
v_gene: TRBV3-1
d_gene: TRBD1
abundance: few
CDR3nt: TGTGCCAGCAGCCAGGGACAGAACTATGGCTACACCTTC
CDR3aa: CASSQGQNYGYTF

j_gene: TRBJ2-1
v_gene: TRBV15
d_gene: TRBD2
abundance: few
CDR3nt: TGTGCCACCAGCAGAGGACTAGCGGGAGGTAGTGAGCAGTTCTTC
CDR3aa: CATSRGLAGGSEQFF

j_gene: TRBJ2-3
v_gene: TRBV29-1
d_gene: .
abundance: .
CDR3nt: TGCAGCGTGGCCACGGGGATTCCGCAGTATTTT
CDR3aa: CSVATGIPQYF